This T cell receptor beta chain comes out of a study of blood T cell repertoires in COVID-19. CDR1 MNHEY and CDR2 SMNVEV come from the germline V gene (reference sequence). The J segment lost 2 bases and the V segment lost 3 bases, leaving 7 bases of the junction unmatched. The CDR3 is made up of 15 amino acids. Clones were read by immunoSEQ multiplex PCR, and TCRdb kept only the in-frame ones, dropping some. The sample lists about 120,000 clones; around 77% were seen once. The TCR originated in a human donor in a cohort sampled during active COVID-19. The rearrangement links TRBV27 to TRBJ2-7, with TRBD1 identical over 7 bases. What was sequenced was peripheral blood. The CDR3 protein is CASSFSWTGAYEQYF. Written as DNA, the CDR3 is TGTGCCAGCAGTTTCTCTTGGACAGGAGCCTACGAGCAGTACTTC.